This T cell receptor (beta chain) was identified in a study of vaccination effects on CD4 cells after COVID-19. Points from the study as a whole: Among infection- and vaccine-induced clones, marked clonal contraction occurred late after vaccination.

TCRdb keeps only in-frame clones here, not all; method: immunoSEQ multiplex PCR. The sample lists about 73,000 clones, over 70% occurring once. The CDR3 consists of 13 residues. Germline V gene sequence: CDR1 MNHEY, CDR2 SVGAGI. V was trimmed by 7 bases and J by 4 bases, leaving 13 bases between them. After expansion with viral peptide pools in the ViraFEST assay, antigen-specific CD4+ T cells were sequenced. Following 10 days of culture, CD4+ T cells were isolated. Nucleocapsid antibody tests were negative, and the vaccine recipients had no prior SARS-CoV-2 infection. Researchers swapped half the medium for IL-2 medium on both days 3 and 7. Note on this clone: Its antigen is as yet unknown.

This TCR was recovered from a human donor who received a COVID-19 vaccine. Material: CD4+ T cells from PBMCs cultured with SARS-CoV-2 spike peptides, obtained before COVID-19 vaccination. V and J are TRBV6-5 and TRBJ1-1; D gene ambiguous. Here the CDR3 DNA reads TGTGCCAGCAATTCCGACACTGGCACTGAAGCTTTCTTT. It specifies CASNSDTGTEAFF.